These T cell receptor beta chains were read from a single sample in a study of control samples from healthy donors and cancer patients. Clones were sequenced by immunoSEQ multiplex PCR, and TCRdb holds only the in-frame ones, with some missing. Of just under 150,000 clones in the sample, more than 85% were seen once. Sequences were obtained from blood. The receptors come from a man under 40 in good health. Each CDR3 is given with its conserved first and last residue. A D gene is named only where the DNA matches it firmly. The size of a clone is reported for some rows only, either as once, few or many, or as a class for expanded clones.

.	TRBV6-4	TRBJ2-1	TRBD2	TGTGCCAGCAGTGACACCCCTTTTAGCGGGGCCTACAATGAGCAGTTCTTC	CASSDTPFSGAYNEQFF
.	TRBV28	TRBJ1-2	.	TGTGCCAGCAGTTTATATGGGGGCGACTATGGCTACACCTTC	CASSLYGGDYGYTF
.	TRBV30	TRBJ2-3	.	TGTGCCTGGAGAGTCCAGGCCTTTAGCACAGATACGCAGTATTTT	CAWRVQAFSTDTQYF
.	TRBV27	TRBJ1-2	.	TGTGCCAGCAGTTTATTGGGGCAAACGACGGATGGCTACACCTTC	CASSLLGQTTDGYTF
.	TRBV19	TRBJ1-2	TRBD1	TGTGTCAGTAGTATTCCGACAGGGCAGGGCTACACCTTC	CVSSIPTGQGYTF
.	TRBV15	TRBJ1-3	.	TGTGCCGCAAAGGTTATGGCTGGAAACACCATATATTTT	CAAKVMAGNTIYF
.	TRBV10-1	TRBJ2-1	.	TGCGCCAGCAGTGAGTCAGACGTTAGTGCCTACAATGAGCAGTTCTTC	CASSESDVSAYNEQFF
.	TRBV6-5	TRBJ2-2	.	TGTGCCAGCGGAAGGGCGGGGAACACCGGGGAGCTGTTTTTT	CASGRAGNTGELFF
.	TRBV19	TRBJ2-3	TRBD2	TGTGCCAGTAGTATACTAGCGGGGGCTGGCACAGATACGCAGTATTTT	CASSILAGAGTDTQYF
.	TRBV2	TRBJ1-3	TRBD1	TGTGCCAGCAGTGAAGCAGGGGGCGGAAACACCATATATTTT	CASSEAGGGNTIYF
.	TRBV6-5	TRBJ1-1	.	TGTGCCAGCAGTCCCCGGAGGACTGCGAACACTGAAGCTTTCTTT	CASSPRRTANTEAFF
.	TRBV5-6	TRBJ1-1	.	TGTGCCAGCAGGGTGTGGGGAAGTGGAACTGAAGCTTTCTTT	CASRVWGSGTEAFF
.	TRBV28	TRBJ1-1	.	TGTGCCAGCAGTTCCGACATCTTCACTGAAGCTTTCTTT	CASSSDIFTEAFF
.	TRBV7-8	TRBJ1-2	TRBD1	TGTGCCAGCAGCCGAAGCCCCCCGCAGGGGGATGGCTACACCTTC	CASSRSPPQGDGYTF
.	TRBV5-8	TRBJ2-7	.	TGTGCCAGCAGCCGCGGGTGGGTCGGGGGCGAGCAGTACTTC	CASSRGWVGGEQYF
.	TRBV5-6	TRBJ1-2	.	TGTGCCAGCAGCTTGGGACGGCTCTATGGCTACACCTTC	CASSLGRLYGYTF
.	TRBV11-1	TRBJ2-7	.	TGTGCCAGCAGCTTAGATGGTGGCGGGGTCTACGAGCAGTACTTC	CASSLDGGGVYEQYF
once	TRBV6-6	TRBJ1-5	TRBD1	TGTGCCAGCACAGGACAGGGCAGGAATCAGCCCCAGCATTTT	CASTGQGRNQPQHF
.	TRBV12-3/TRBV12-4	TRBJ2-7	TRBD1	TGTGCCAGCAGTTTGACAGGGCAGCAGTACTTC	CASSLTGQQYF
.	TRBV3-1/TRBV3-2	TRBJ2-3	TRBD2	TGTGCCAGCAGCCCCCCTAGCGGGAACACAGATACGCAGTATTTT	CASSPPSGNTDTQYF
.	TRBV5-8	TRBJ1-3	.	TGTGCCAGCAGCTTGGATTGGACAGCTGGAAACACCATATATTTT	CASSLDWTAGNTIYF
.	TRBV19	TRBJ2-1	.	TGTGCCAGTAGTATGGGGTCCAGCTCCTACAATGAGCAGTTCTTC	CASSMGSSSYNEQFF